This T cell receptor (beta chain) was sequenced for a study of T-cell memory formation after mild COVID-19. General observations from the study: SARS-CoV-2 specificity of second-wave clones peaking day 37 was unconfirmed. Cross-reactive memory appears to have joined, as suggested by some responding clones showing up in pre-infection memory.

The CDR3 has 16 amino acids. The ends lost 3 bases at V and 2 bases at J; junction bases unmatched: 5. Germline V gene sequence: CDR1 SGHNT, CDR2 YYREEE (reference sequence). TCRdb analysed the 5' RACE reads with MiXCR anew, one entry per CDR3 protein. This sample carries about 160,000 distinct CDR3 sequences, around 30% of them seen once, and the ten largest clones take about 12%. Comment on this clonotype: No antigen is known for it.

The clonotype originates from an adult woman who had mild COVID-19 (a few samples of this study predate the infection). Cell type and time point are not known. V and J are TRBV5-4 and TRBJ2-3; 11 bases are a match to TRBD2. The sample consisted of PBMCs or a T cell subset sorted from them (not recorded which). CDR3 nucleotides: TGTGCCAGCAGCTCGAGGACTAGCGGGCACACAGATACGCAGTATTTT. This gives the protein CASSSRTSGHTDTQYF.